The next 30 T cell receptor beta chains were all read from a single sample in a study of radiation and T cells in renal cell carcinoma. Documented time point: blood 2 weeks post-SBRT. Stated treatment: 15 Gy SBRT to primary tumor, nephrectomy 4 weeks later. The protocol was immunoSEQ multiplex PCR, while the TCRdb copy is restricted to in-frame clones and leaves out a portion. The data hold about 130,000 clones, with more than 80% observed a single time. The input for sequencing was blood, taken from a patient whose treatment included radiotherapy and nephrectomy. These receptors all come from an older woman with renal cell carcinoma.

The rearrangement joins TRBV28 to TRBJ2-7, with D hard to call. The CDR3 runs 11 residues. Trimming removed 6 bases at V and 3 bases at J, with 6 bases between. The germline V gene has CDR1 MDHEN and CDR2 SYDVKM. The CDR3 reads CASSRRYEQYF. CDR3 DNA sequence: TGTGCCAGCAGCCGGCGCTACGAGCAGTACTTC.

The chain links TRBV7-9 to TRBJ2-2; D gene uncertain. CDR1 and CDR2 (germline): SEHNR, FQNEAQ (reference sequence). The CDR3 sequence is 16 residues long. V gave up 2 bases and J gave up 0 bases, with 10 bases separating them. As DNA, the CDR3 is TGTGCCAGCAGCTTAAACGTCTCTCCGAACACCGGGGAGCTGTTTTTT. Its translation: CASSLNVSPNTGELFF.

In DNA form, the CDR3 reads TGTGCCACCAGCAGAGATACCCCCATGGGGTCCTACGAGCAGTACTTC. It specifies CATSRDTPMGSYEQYF. This sequence joins TRBV15 and TRBJ2-7; D call uncertain. This CDR3 contains 16 residues. Germline V gene sequence: CDR1 LNHNV, CDR2 YYDKDF (reference sequence). Trimming shortened V by 0 bases and J by 1 base, and 13 bases separated the two germline ends.

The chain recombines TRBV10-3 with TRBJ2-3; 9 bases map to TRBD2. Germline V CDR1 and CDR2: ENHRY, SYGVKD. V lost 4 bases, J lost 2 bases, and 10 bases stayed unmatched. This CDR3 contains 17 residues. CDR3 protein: CAISVNPSGNPTDTQYF. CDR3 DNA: TGTGCCATCAGTGTCAATCCTAGCGGGAACCCCACAGATACGCAGTATTTT.

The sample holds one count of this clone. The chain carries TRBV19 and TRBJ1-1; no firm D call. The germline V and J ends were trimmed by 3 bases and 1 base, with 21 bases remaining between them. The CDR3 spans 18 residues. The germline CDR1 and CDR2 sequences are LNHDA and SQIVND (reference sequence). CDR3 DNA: TGTGCCAGTAGTATTGCCCCCGTTACGACCCGGGGGAACACTGAAGCTTTCTTT. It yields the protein CASSIAPVTTRGNTEAFF.

Written as DNA, the CDR3 is TGTGCCAGCAACCTTGGGGGGCCTAACACCGGGGAGCTGTTTTTT. Translation gives CASNLGGPNTGELFF. The chain employs TRBV28 and TRBJ2-2; D is possibly TRBD1 or TRBD2 (6 bases each). CDR1 is MDHEN and CDR2 is SYDVKM in the germline V gene. The V end lost 7 bases, the J end lost 2 bases, and 14 bases lay between the germline ends. The CDR3 runs to 15 residues.

CDR3 sequence: CSVQGTGNTIYF. The CDR3 region has the DNA TGCAGCGTTCAAGGTACTGGAAACACCATATATTTT. J is TRBJ1-3 and V is TRBV29-1, with unresolved D. The CDR3 has 12 amino acids. Trimming cost V 5 bases and J 2 bases, with 7 bases left between them. Germline CDR1 and CDR2: SQVTM and ANQGSEA.

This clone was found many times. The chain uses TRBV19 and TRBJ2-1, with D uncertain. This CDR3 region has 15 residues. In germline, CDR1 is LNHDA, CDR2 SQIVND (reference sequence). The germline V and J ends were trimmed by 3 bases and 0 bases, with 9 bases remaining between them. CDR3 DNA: TGTGCCAGTAGTATGGAGACGAGCTCCTACAATGAGCAGTTCTTC. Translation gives CASSMETSSYNEQFF.

This CDR3 reads CASSLDKGVDGYTF. The DNA of the CDR3 is TGTGCCAGCAGCTTAGACAAGGGGGTTGATGGCTACACCTTC. V and J are TRBV7-9 and TRBJ1-2, with D possibly being TRBD1 (6 bases). Trimming took off 1 base at V and 6 bases at J, with 12 bases between the two ends. Germline V gene lookup returns CDR1 SEHNR and CDR2 FQNEAQ (reference sequence). The CDR3 is made up of 14 amino acids. The variable domain in full, with the rest retrieved from reference TRBV7-9 and TRBJ1-2, is DTGVSQNPRHKITKRGQNVTFRCDPISEHNRLYWYRQTLGQGPEFLTYFQNEAQLEKSRLLSDRFSAERPKGSFSTLEIQRTEQGDSAMYLCASSLDKGVDGYTFGSGTRLTVV.

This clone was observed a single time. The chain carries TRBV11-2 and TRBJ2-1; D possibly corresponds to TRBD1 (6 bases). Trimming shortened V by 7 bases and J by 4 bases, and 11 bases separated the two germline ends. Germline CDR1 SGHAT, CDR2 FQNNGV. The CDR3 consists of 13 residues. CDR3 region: CASNDGQYNEQFF. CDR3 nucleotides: TGTGCCAGCAACGACGGACAGTACAATGAGCAGTTCTTC.

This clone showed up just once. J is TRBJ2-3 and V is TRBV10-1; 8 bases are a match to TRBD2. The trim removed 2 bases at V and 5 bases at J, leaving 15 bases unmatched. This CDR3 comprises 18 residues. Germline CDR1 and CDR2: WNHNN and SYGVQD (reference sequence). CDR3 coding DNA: TGCGCCAGCAGTGAGGGGTTCGGTGGGCGGGGGGCCAGAGATACGCAGTATTTT. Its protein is CASSEGFGGRGARDTQYF.

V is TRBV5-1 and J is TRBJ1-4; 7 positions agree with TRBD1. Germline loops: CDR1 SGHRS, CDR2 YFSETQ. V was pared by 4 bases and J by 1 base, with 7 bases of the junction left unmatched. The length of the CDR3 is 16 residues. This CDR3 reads CASSPFRQGTNEKLFF. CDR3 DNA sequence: TGCGCCAGCAGCCCTTTTAGACAGGGAACTAATGAAAAACTGTTTTTT.

This CDR3 reads CASSYRPNTEAFF. CDR3 nucleotide sequence: TGTGCCAGCAGTTATCGACCGAACACTGAAGCTTTCTTT. The rearrangement links TRBV6-5 to TRBJ1-1, with D unresolved. V dropped 3 bases and J dropped 1 base, with 6 bases sitting between them. The CDR3 runs 13 residues. In germline, CDR1 is MNHEY, CDR2 SVGAGI.

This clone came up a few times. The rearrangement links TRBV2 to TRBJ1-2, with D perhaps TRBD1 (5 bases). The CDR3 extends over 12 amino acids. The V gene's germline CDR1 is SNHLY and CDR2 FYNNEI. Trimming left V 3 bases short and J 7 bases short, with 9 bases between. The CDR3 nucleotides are TGTGCCAGCAGTGAGAGGCAGGGTGGCTACACCTTC. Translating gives CASSERQGGYTF.

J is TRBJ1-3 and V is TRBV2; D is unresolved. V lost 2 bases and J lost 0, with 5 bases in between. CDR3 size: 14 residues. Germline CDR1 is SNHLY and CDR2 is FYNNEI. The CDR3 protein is CASSELHSGNTIYF. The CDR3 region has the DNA TGTGCCAGCAGTGAATTGCACTCTGGAAACACCATATATTTT.

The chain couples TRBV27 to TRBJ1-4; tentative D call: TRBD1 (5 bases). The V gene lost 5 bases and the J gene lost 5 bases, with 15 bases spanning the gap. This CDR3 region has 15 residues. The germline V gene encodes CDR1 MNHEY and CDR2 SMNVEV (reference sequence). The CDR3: CASSPRQLTNEKLFF. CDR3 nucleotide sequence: TGTGCCAGCAGTCCCCGACAGTTGACGAATGAAAAACTGTTTTTT.

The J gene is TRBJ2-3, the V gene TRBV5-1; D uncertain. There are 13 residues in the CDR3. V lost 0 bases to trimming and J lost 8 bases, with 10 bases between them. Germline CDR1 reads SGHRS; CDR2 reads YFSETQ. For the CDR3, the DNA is TGCGCCAGCAGCTTGGGTGGAGCAGGTACGCAGTATTTT. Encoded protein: CASSLGGAGTQYF.

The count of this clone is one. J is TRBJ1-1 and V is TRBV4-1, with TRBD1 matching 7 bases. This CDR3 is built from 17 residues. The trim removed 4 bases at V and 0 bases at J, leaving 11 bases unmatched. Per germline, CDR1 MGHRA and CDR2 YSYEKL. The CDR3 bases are TGCGCCAGCAGCCCCGGACCAGGGGGATTCATGAACACTGAAGCTTTCTTT. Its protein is CASSPGPGGFMNTEAFF.

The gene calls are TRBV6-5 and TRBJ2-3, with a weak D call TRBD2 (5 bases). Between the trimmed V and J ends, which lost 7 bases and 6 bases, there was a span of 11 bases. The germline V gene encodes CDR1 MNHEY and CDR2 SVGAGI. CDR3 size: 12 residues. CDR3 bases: TGTGCCAGCAATGGCCCGGGGGATACGCAGTATTTT. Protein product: CASNGPGDTQYF.

CDR3 bases: TGTGCCAGCAGGTCCGACTATGGCTACACCTTC. Translation gives CASRSDYGYTF. The chain couples TRBV6-1 to TRBJ1-2; no clear D. V was trimmed by 6 bases and J by 3 bases, leaving 5 bases between them. The CDR3 length is 11 residues. Germline CDR1 reads MNHNS; CDR2 reads SASEGT.

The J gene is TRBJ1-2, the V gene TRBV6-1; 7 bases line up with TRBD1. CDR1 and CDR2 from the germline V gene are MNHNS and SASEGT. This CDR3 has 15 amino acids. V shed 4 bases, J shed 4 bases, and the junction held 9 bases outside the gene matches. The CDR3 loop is CASSVNRDSSYGYTF. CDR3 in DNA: TGTGCCAGCAGTGTTAACCGGGACAGCAGCTATGGCTACACCTTC.

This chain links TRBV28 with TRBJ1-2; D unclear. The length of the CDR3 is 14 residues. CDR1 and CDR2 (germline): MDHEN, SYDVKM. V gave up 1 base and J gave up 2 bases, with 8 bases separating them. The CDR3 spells CASSLYPENYGYTF. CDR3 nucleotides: TGTGCCAGCAGTTTATATCCTGAAAACTATGGCTACACCTTC.

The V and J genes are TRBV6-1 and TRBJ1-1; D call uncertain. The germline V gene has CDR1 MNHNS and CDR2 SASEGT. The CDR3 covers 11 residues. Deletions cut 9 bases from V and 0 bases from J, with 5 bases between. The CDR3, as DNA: TGTGCCAGTCCCATGAACACTGAAGCTTTCTTT. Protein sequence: CASPMNTEAFF.

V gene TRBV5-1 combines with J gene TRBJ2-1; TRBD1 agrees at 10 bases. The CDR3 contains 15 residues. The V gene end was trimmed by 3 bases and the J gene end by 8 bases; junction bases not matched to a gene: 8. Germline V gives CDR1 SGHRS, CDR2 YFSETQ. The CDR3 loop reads CASSSSGTGVDEQFF. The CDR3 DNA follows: TGCGCCAGCAGCTCTTCCGGGACAGGGGTGGATGAGCAGTTCTTC.

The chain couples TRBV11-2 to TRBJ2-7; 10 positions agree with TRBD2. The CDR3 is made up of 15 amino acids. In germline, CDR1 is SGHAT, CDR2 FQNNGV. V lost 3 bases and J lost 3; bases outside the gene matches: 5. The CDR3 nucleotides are TGTGCCAGCAGCTTTCGTCCTAGCGGGAGCTACGAGCAGTACTTC. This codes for CASSFRPSGSYEQYF.

CDR3 coding DNA: TGCGCCAGCAGCCCAGAAAACTACGAGCAGTACTTC. Its protein is CASSPENYEQYF. J is TRBJ2-7 and V is TRBV5-1; D unclear. V gave up 4 bases and J gave up 3 bases, with 8 bases separating them. Germline CDR1 SGHRS, CDR2 YFSETQ. This CDR3 has 12 amino acids.

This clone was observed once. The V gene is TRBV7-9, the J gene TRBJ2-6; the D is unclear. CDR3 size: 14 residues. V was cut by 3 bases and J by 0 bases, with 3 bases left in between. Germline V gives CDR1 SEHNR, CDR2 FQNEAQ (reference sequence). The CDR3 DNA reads TGTGCCAGCAGCTTGGGCTCTGGGGCCAACGTCCTGACTTTC. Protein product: CASSLGSGANVLTF.

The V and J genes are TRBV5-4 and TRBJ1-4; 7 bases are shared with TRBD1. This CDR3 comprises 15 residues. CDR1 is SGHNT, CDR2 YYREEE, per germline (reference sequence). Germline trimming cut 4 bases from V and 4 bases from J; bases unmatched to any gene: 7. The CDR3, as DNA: TGTGCCAGCAGCCCGACCGGGACAGTTAATGAAAAACTGTTTTTT. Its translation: CASSPTGTVNEKLFF.

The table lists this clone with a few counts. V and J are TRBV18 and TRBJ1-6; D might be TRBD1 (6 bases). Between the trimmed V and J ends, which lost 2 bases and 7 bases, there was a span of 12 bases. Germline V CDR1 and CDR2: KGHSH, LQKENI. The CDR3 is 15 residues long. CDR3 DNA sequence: TGTGCCAGCTCACCAGACAGGTCCGAGAATTCACCCCTCCACTTT. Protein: CASSPDRSENSPLHF.

CDR3 in amino acids: CASSFRQPMNTEAFF. The DNA of the CDR3 is TGTGCCAGCAGTTTCCGCCAGCCGATGAACACTGAAGCTTTCTTT. This chain uses TRBV28 with TRBJ1-1; D call uncertain. This CDR3 spans 15 amino acids. The V gene's germline CDR1 is MDHEN and CDR2 SYDVKM. Trimming stripped 3 bases from V and 0 bases from J, with 11 bases between.